Listed here are 9 T cell receptor beta chains from one sample, sequenced in a study of T cells after yellow fever vaccination. TCRdb re-called the 5' RACE reads through MiXCR, storing one row per CDR3 protein. The profile shows roughly 330,000 distinct CDR3 sequences, around 6.8% of them singletons. Source: PBMCs, taken 45 days after the first yellow fever vaccination. All receptors derive from a man between 18 and 35 years old who received the YFV17D yellow fever vaccine.

This clonotype showed up just a few times. This rearrangement joins TRBV12-3 or TRBV12-4 to TRBJ2-2; TRBD1 agrees at 10 bases. The V segment lost 7 bases and the J segment 4 bases; nucleotides outside the gene matches: 9. The CDR3 contains 16 residues. CDR3 sequence (DNA): TGTGCCAGCACTCACCGGGACAGGGGTCGCACCGGGGAGCTGTTTTTT. Protein: CASTHRDRGRTGELFF.

The sample holds many counts of this clonotype. Mismatch with germline at one junction end may stem from a read error. V usage is TRBV7-7 and J usage is TRBJ2-1, with 11 positions matching TRBD2. Germline V CDR1 and CDR2: SSHAT, FNYEAQ (reference sequence). The CDR3 has 15 amino acids. The CDR3 sequence: CASSTGTSGRTEQFF. CDR3 sequence (DNA): TGTGCTAGCAGCACTGGGACTAGCGGACGCACTGAGCAGTTCTTC.

This chain uses TRBV4-3 with TRBJ1-4, with no clear D. This CDR3 comprises 16 residues. Trimming left V 0 bases short and J 8 bases short, with 16 bases between. Germline V CDR1 and CDR2: LGHNA, YSLEER. The CDR3 loop is CASSQEGGLRGEKLFF. The CDR3 coding sequence is TGCGCCAGCAGCCAAGAGGGAGGGCTTCGAGGGGAAAAACTGTTTTTT.

The chain recombines TRBV6-5 with TRBJ1-4, with TRBD1 matching over 12 bases. V shed 1 base and J 9 bases; nucleotides not matched to a gene: 3. Germline CDR1 reads MNHEY; CDR2 reads SVGAGI. This CDR3 has 15 amino acids. In DNA, the CDR3 is TGTGCCAGCAGTTACTGGGGGACAGGGGGCCAAAAACTGTTTTTT. As protein: CASSYWGTGGQKLFF.

This clonotype has at least ten counts. This chain links TRBV7-2 with TRBJ2-5; D remains ambiguous. Germline V gene data show CDR1 as SGHTA and CDR2 as FQGNSA. V gave up 4 bases and J gave up 1 base, with 13 bases separating them. There are 15 residues in the CDR3. The CDR3 protein is CASSSWMTSQETQYF. CDR3 DNA sequence: TGTGCCAGCAGCTCCTGGATGACTTCCCAAGAGACCCAGTACTTC.

This clonotype occurred many times. This CDR3 is CASSATSGTDTQYF. The DNA of the CDR3 is TGTGCCAGCAGCGCGACTAGCGGAACAGATACGCAGTATTTT. The V and J genes are TRBV9 and TRBJ2-3; TRBD2 matches at 9 bases. Unmatched junction bases numbered 2, after V lost 3 bases and J lost 3 bases. Germline CDR1 is SGDLS and CDR2 is YYNGEE. The CDR3 extends over 14 amino acids. Drawing the rest from reference TRBV9 and TRBJ2-3, the complete variable domain is DSGVTQTPKHLITATGQRVTLRCSPRSGDLSVYWYQQSLDQGLQFLIQYYNGEERAKGNILERFSAQQFPDLHSELNLSSLELGDSALYFCASSATSGTDTQYFGPGTRLTVL.

The J gene is TRBJ1-2, the V gene TRBV7-2, with 11 bases that match TRBD1. Trimming took 3 bases from V and 4 from J; bases not matched to a gene: 4. The CDR3 spans 15 residues. Per germline, CDR1 SGHTA and CDR2 FQGNSA. The CDR3 nucleotides are TGTGCCAGCAGCTTGGACAGGGGGCGCCTCTATGGCTACACCTTC. This codes for CASSLDRGRLYGYTF.

The table lists this clonotype with a few counts. The genes are TRBV6-1 and TRBJ2-2; D remains ambiguous. CDR3 size: 14 residues. V lost 7 bases, J lost 3 bases, and 12 bases lay in between. Germline CDR1 reads MNHNS; CDR2 reads SASEGT. This chain's CDR3 is CASIGGSHTGELFF. The DNA of the CDR3 is TGTGCCAGCATAGGTGGGTCGCACACCGGGGAGCTGTTTTTT.

The chain joins TRBV7-2 to TRBJ2-2, with D unclear. The CDR3 covers 11 residues. V lost 3 bases and J lost 9, with 5 bases in between. Germline V gene lookup returns CDR1 SGHTA and CDR2 FQGNSA. CDR3 bases: TGTGCCAGCAGCTTTTACCGGGAGCTGTTTTTT. Translation gives CASSFYRELFF.